This TCR beta chain was captured by sequencing in a study of cytomegalovirus exposure and HLA in healthy donors. V lost 2 bases to trimming and J lost 0 bases, with 11 bases between them. Germline assignment: CDR1 SGHAT and CDR2 FQNNGV. The CDR3 is 15 amino acids. This PCR relied on a set of 60 Vbeta primers and 13 Jbeta primers. Sequencing used immunoSEQ multiplex PCR; TCRdb keeps in-frame clones, though not all of them. The sample has 80,000 or so clones, around 9.1% seen once. In this sample, this clone turned up many times. The rearrangement links TRBV11-2 to TRBJ2-7; the D gene is possibly TRBD2 (5 bases). Sequenced input: PBMCs. The TCR originated in a man between 60 and 75 years old in good health and CMV-seropositive. CDR3 region: CASSLISGSSYEQYF. Written as DNA, the CDR3 is TGTGCCAGCAGCTTAATTTCGGGGAGCTCCTACGAGCAGTACTTC. Drawing the rest from reference TRBV11-2 and TRBJ2-7, the complete variable domain is EAGVAQSPRYKIIEKRQSVAFWCNPISGHATLYWYQQILGQGPKLLIQFQNNGVVDDSQLPKDRFSAERLKGVDSTLKIQPAKLEDSAVYLCASSLISGSSYEQYFGPGTRLTVT.